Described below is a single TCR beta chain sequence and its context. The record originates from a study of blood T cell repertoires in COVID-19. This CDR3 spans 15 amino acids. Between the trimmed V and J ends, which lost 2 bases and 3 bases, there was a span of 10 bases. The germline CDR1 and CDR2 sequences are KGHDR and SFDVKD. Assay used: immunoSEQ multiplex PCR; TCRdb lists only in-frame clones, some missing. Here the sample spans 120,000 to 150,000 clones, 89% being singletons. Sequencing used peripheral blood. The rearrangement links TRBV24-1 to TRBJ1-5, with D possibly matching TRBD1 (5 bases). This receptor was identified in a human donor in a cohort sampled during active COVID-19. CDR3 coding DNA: TGTGCCACCAGTGATTATGGAGGGGACAATCAGCCCCAGCATTTT. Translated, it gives CATSDYGGDNQPQHF.